This T cell receptor (beta chain) was found in a study of T cells in Graves' hyperthyroidism and ophthalmopathy. On the study more broadly: Peripheral blood sampling occurred at initial diagnosis, before any treatment. Study observations and caveats: Blood held most thyroid clonotypes expanded above 0.001 frequency.

This clonotype appeared many times. Its specificity is not known. Germline V gene sequence: CDR1 SNHLY, CDR2 FYNNEI. The CDR3 contains 15 residues. With V trimmed by 3 bases and J by 5 bases, 8 bases remained unmatched. Recently diagnosed hyperthyroidism of less than 2 months' duration affected patients aged 18 to 65. Amplified TCR beta CDR3 regions derived from RNA transcripts. The TCR CDR3 first-round RT-PCR relied on the HTBI primer set. TCRdb ran MiXCR on the multiplex PCR reads and lists one entry per CDR3 protein. The table has about 520,000 distinct CDR3 sequences, less than 25% seen once. This receptor was obtained from a man between 18 and 35 years old with Graves' hyperthyroidism. The chain is built from TRBV2 and TRBJ1-1; 8 bases align to TRBD1. Specimen: blood. In DNA form, the CDR3 reads TGTGCCAGCAGTGAGGTGGCAGGGGGCAATACTGAAGCTTTCTTT. Amino acid sequence: CASSEVAGGNTEAFF.